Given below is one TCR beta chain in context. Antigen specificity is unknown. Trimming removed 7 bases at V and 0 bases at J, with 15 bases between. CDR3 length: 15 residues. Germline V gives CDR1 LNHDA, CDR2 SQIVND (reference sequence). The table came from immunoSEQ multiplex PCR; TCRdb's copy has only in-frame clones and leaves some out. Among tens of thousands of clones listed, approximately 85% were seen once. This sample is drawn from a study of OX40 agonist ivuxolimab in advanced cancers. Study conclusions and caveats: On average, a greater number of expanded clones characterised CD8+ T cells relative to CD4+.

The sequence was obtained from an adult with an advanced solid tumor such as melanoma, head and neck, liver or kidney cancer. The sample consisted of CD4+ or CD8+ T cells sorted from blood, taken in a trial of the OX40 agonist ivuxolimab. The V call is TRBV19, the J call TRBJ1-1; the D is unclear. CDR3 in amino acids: CASTPVLSMNTEAFF. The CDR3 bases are TGTGCCAGTACCCCGGTTCTTTCCATGAACACTGAAGCTTTCTTT.